The clone carrying this TCR beta chain was observed a handful of times. Its specificity is unknown. Participants comprised healthy donors of bone marrow. The data are from a study of cytomegalovirus exposure and HLA in healthy donors. Study at large: The early release's HLA-typed donors yielded 70 million to 85 million unique TCRs.

Study observations and caveats: In an earlier analysis, most TCR beta V segments were productive about 87% or about 30% of the time. Reportedly, fewer N-insertions than the approximately 700-donor mean appeared in an Asian-associated ancestry cluster in a later analysis.

PCR involved 60 Vbeta and 13 Jbeta primers. The assay was immunoSEQ multiplex PCR, and TCRdb's table has in-frame clones only and misses some. This table holds around 150,000 clones, over 50% found once. The CDR3 length is 13 residues. Germline CDR1 is ENHRY and CDR2 is SYGVKD. V lost 5 bases, J lost 7 bases, and 12 bases lay in between. The specimen sequenced was PBMCs. The source is a human donor in good health. This chain links TRBV10-3 with TRBJ2-1; tentatively, D is TRBD1 (6 bases). The CDR3 region is CAISPMTGNEQFF. The CDR3 nucleotides are TGTGCCATCAGTCCAATGACAGGAAATGAGCAGTTCTTC.